This T cell receptor (beta chain) stems from a study of blood T cell repertoires in COVID-19. Background on the study: Collection of acute and convalescent COVID-19 samples took place in the United States, Italy and Spain.

The assay was immunoSEQ multiplex PCR, and TCRdb's table has in-frame clones only and misses some. The data contain fewer than 100,000 clones, more than 80% of them singletons. The CDR3 length is 15 residues. CDR1 and CDR2 (germline): SGHDN, FVKESK. V dropped 4 bases and J dropped 0; count of bases not matched to a gene: 2. Sequenced input: peripheral blood. V and J are TRBV14 and TRBJ1-3, with TRBD1 matching 8 bases. The sequence was obtained from a woman aged 70 to 79 with acute or convalescent COVID-19. The CDR3 region is CASSRDRSSGNTIYF. In DNA, the CDR3 is TGTGCCAGCAGCCGGGACAGGAGCTCTGGAAACACCATATATTTT.